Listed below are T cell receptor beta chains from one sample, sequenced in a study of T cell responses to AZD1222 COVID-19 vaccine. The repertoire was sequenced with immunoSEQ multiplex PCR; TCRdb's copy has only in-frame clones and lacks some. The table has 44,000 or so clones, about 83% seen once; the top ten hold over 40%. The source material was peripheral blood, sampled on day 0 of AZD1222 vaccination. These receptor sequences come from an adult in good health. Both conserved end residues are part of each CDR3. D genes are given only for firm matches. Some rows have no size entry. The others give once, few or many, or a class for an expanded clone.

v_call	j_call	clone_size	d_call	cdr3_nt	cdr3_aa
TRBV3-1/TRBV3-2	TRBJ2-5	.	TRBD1	TGTGCCAGCAGACTACAGGGGGCATCGGAGACCCAGTACTTC	CASRLQGASETQYF
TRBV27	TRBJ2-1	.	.	TGTGCCAGCAGTTCGGGCAAAAGCTCCTACAATGAGCAGTTCTTC	CASSSGKSSYNEQFF
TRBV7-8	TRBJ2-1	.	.	TGTGCCAGCAGCTTAGTGGACAGAGCCTACAATGAGCAGTTCTTC	CASSLVDRAYNEQFF
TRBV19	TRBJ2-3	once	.	TGTGCCAGTAGTATAGATCCCGGACAGAAGGCAGATACGCAGTATTTT	CASSIDPGQKADTQYF
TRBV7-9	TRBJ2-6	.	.	TGTGCCAGCAGCTTAGCGGGCCAGGGCTCTGGGGCCAACGTCCTGACTTTC	CASSLAGQGSGANVLTF
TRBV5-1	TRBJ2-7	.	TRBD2	TGCGCCAGCAGCGGGGGGACTAGCGGGACCGAGCAGTACTTC	CASSGGTSGTEQYF
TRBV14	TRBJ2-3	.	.	TGTGCCAGCAGCCAAGATCGTGGGACTACGCAGTATTTT	CASSQDRGTTQYF
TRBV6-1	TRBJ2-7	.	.	TGTGCCAGCAGTATCGACAGCTACGAGCAGTACTTC	CASSIDSYEQYF
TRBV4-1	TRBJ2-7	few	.	TGCGCCAGCAGCCCGTCTTCAGGGTCCTACGAGCAGTACTTC	CASSPSSGSYEQYF
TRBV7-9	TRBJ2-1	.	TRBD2	TGTGCCAGCAGCCCGACTAGCGGGAGGAACAATGAGCAGTTCTTC	CASSPTSGRNNEQFF
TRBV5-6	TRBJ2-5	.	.	TGTGCCAGCAGCTTCCAAGAGACCCAGTACTTC	CASSFQETQYF
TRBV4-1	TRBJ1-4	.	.	TGCGCCAGCAGCCGCACGGGACTGCCTAATGAAAAACTGTTTTTT	CASSRTGLPNEKLFF
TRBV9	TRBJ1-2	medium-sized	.	TGTGCCAGCAGCGTTGGAGGAATCCAGTCTTATGGCTACACCTTC	CASSVGGIQSYGYTF
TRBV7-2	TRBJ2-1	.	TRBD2	TGTGCCAGCAGGACGGGACTAGCGCAAAACGATTGGTTCTTC	CASRTGLAQNDWFF
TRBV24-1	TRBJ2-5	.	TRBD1	TGTGCCACCAGTGATCCGACAGGGTCCGGGGAGACCCAGTACTTC	CATSDPTGSGETQYF
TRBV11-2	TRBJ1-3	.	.	TGTGCCAGCAGCTTGGATCGAGCAGGGACTGGAAACACCATATATTTT	CASSLDRAGTGNTIYF
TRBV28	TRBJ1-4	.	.	TGTGCCAGCAGTTTATTTGGAACTAATGAAAAACTGTTTTTT	CASSLFGTNEKLFF
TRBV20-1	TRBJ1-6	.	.	TGCAGTGCTAGTCGCGCCCCGGACTATAATTCACCCCTCCACTTT	CSASRAPDYNSPLHF
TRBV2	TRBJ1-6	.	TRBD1	TGTGCCAGCAGTGTGGGACAGGGGCTTTCACCCCTCCACTTT	CASSVGQGLSPLHF
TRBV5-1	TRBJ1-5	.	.	TGCGCCAGCAGCCCGACTGGGGGCGGCGGCAATCAGCCCCAGCATTTT	CASSPTGGGGNQPQHF
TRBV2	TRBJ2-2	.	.	TGTGCCAGCAGCAAACGGGGGAACACCGGGGAGCTGTTTTTT	CASSKRGNTGELFF
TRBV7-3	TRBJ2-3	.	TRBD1	TGTGCCAGCAGCCCGACAGGGCCAGATACGCAGTATTTT	CASSPTGPDTQYF
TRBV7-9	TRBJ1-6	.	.	TGTGCCAGCAGTTCATCTGGTTATTCACCCCTCCACTTT	CASSSSGYSPLHF
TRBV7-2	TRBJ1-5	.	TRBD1	TGTGCCAGCACCATGACAGGGAATCAGCCCCAGCATTTT	CASTMTGNQPQHF
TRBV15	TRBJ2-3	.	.	TGTGCCACCAGGCAAGGGGGGGCGACAGATACGCAGTATTTT	CATRQGGATDTQYF
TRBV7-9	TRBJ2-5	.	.	TGTGCCAGCAGCTCCCCATCGGGTTTGGGACAACAAGAGACCCAGTACTTC	CASSSPSGLGQQETQYF
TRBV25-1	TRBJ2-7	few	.	TGTGCCAGCAGTGAATTGGCTTTCCACGAGCAGTACTTC	CASSELAFHEQYF
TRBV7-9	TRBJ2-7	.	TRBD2	TGTGCCAGCAGCCTGGGGGATCTAGCGGATTACGAGCAGTACTTC	CASSLGDLADYEQYF
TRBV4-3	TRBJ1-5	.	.	TGCGCCAGCAGCCAAACAGAGGGGGATCAGCCCCAGCATTTT	CASSQTEGDQPQHF
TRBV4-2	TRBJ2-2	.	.	TGTGCCAGCCGAAACACCGGGGAGCTGTTTTTT	CASRNTGELFF
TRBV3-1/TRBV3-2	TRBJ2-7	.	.	TGTGCCAGCAGCCAAGATTTGGGTGCCGAGCAGTACTTC	CASSQDLGAEQYF
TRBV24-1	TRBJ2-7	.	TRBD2	TGTGCCACCAGTGACTCAAAAATGACTAGCGGGGTGTCCTACGAGCAGTACTTC	CATSDSKMTSGVSYEQYF
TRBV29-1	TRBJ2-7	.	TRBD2	TGCAGCGTTGAACTAGCGGGGGCCTACGAGCAGTACTTC	CSVELAGAYEQYF
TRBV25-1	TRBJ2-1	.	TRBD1	TGTGCCAGCAGTGAAGCAGGGGGCCCAGCCGATGAGCAGTTCTTC	CASSEAGGPADEQFF
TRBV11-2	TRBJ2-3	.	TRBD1	TGTGCCAGCAGTCCACAGGGGGCGCACACAGATACGCAGTATTTT	CASSPQGAHTDTQYF
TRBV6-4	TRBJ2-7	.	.	TGTGCCAGCAGATTGGTGGCACCCCACGAGCAGTACTTC	CASRLVAPHEQYF
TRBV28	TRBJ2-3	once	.	TGTGCCAGCAGTTCACCGGGACGTACTTATACGCAGTATTTT	CASSSPGRTYTQYF
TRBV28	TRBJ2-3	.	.	TGTGCCAGCAGCCTGGGCGTGGCCACAACGTCTAGCACAGATACGCAGTATTTT	CASSLGVATTSSTDTQYF
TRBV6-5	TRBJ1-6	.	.	TGTGCCAGCACTCCGGACAGCCTGAATAATTCACCCCTCCACTTT	CASTPDSLNNSPLHF
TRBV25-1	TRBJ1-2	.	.	TGTGCCAGCAGTGGGTTTAACTATGGCTACACCTTC	CASSGFNYGYTF
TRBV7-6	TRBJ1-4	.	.	TGTGCCAGCAGCTTGAGGGGTACAGGGACCGCAACTAATGAAAAACTGTTTTTT	CASSLRGTGTATNEKLFF
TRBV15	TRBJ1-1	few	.	TGTGCCACCAGGGGAAGGGACATCTCGTCGTACACTGAAGCTTTCTTT	CATRGRDISSYTEAFF
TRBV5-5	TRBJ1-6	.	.	TGTGCCAGCAGCTTGTCACAGACTAATTCACCCCTCCACTTT	CASSLSQTNSPLHF
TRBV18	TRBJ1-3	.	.	TGTGCCAGCTCACTAGGGACAAGCTCTGGAAACACCATATATTTT	CASSLGTSSGNTIYF
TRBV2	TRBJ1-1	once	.	TGTGCCAGCAGTGAAGAAGGAGTCTGGGGTGGGTCTTTCTTT	CASSEEGVWGGSFF
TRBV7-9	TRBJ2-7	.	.	TGTGCCAGCAGCTCCTTCGGTGACGAGCAGTACTTC	CASSSFGDEQYF
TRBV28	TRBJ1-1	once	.	TGTGCCAGCAGTTTGGTGAACACTGAAGCTTTCTTT	CASSLVNTEAFF
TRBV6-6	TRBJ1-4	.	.	TGTGCCAGCAGTCGGCGAAGACACCTCGAAATGTTGCATGAAAAACTGTTTTTT	CASSRRRHLEMLHEKLFF
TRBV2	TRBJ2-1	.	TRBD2	TGTGCCAGCAGACCCTTGGCGGGGGGGACTTACAATGAGCAGTTCTTC	CASRPLAGGTYNEQFF
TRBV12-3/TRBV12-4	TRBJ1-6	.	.	TGTGCCAGCTCCCTTATACCTGGGCCCCTCCACTTT	CASSLIPGPLHF
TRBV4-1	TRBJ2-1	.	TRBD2	TGCGCCAGCAGCCTGGGACTAGCGGGGCGCAATGAGCAGTTCTTC	CASSLGLAGRNEQFF
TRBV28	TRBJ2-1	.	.	TGTGCCAGCAGTTTTATAGCGGAATCCTACAATGAGCAGTTCTTC	CASSFIAESYNEQFF
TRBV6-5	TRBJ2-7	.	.	TGTGCCAGCAGTTACACGTTCGGGACCGCCTACGAGCAGTACTTC	CASSYTFGTAYEQYF
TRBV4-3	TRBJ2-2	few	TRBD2	TGCGCCAGCAGCCCTGGACTAGCGGGGGGAAACACCGGGGAGCTGTTTTTT	CASSPGLAGGNTGELFF